Listed below are T cell receptor beta chains from one sample, sequenced in a study of graft-versus-host responses after intestinal transplantation. Measured with immunoSEQ multiplex PCR; TCRdb has only the in-frame clones, and not every one. The data show 40,000 or so clones, with roughly 89% seen just once and around 6.8% held by the top ten. The sequences come from PBMCs, collected around 270 days after transplant. The source of these receptors is a human patient who received an intestinal transplant, so some T cells may come from the graft donor. Each CDR3 is given with its conserved first and last residue. Fields, in order: D gene, J gene, clone size, V gene, CDR3 protein, CDR3 DNA. A D gene is named only where the DNA matches it firmly. Clone size is given for some rows only: seen once, a few or many times, or a class if the clone is expanded.

>.|TRBJ2-7|once|TRBV4-1
CASSQDNGLFSYEQYF
TGCGCCAGCAGCCAAGATAACGGACTGTTCTCCTACGAGCAGTACTTC
>.|TRBJ1-5|.|TRBV4-1
CASSQEGLPNQPQHF
TGCGCCAGCAGCCAAGAGGGACTCCCCAATCAGCCCCAGCATTTT
>TRBD1|TRBJ2-7|.|TRBV9
CASSAPGQGYEQYF
TGTGCCAGCAGCGCGCCGGGACAGGGCTACGAGCAGTACTTC
>.|TRBJ1-1|once|TRBV6-5
CARDMNTEAFF
TGTGCCAGGGACATGAACACTGAAGCTTTCTTT
>.|TRBJ2-3|.|TRBV18
CASSLGGGTGTDTQYF
TGTGCCAGCTCACTCGGAGGGGGAACGGGGACAGATACGCAGTATTTT
>.|TRBJ1-2|.|TRBV7-2
CASSLVLVLNYGYTF
TGTGCCAGCAGCTTAGTGCTGGTCCTCAACTATGGCTACACCTTC
>.|TRBJ2-7|.|TRBV6-5
CASATLGGEQYF
TGTGCCAGCGCAACCCTAGGGGGCGAGCAGTACTTC
>TRBD2|TRBJ2-5|few|TRBV4-1
CASSQGGTYQETQYF
TGCGCCAGCAGCCAGGGAGGGACGTACCAAGAGACCCAGTACTTC
>.|TRBJ2-2|.|TRBV11-2
CASSLEGPGELFF
TGTGCCAGCAGCTTAGAGGGTCCCGGGGAGCTGTTTTTT
>.|TRBJ1-2|.|TRBV27
CASSLGANYGYTF
TGTGCCAGCAGTTTAGGAGCTAACTATGGCTACACCTTC
>.|TRBJ2-7|.|TRBV6-5
CASTHTGGEQYF
TGTGCCAGCACCCATACTGGTGGCGAGCAGTACTTC
>TRBD1|TRBJ1-4|.|TRBV12-5
CASGIAPGQGWEKLFF
TGTGCTAGTGGTATTGCCCCGGGACAGGGGTGGGAAAAACTGTTTTTT
>.|TRBJ2-7|.|TRBV13
CASSLGRSSSVEQYF
TGTGCCAGCAGCTTAGGCAGGTCTTCATCCGTCGAGCAGTACTTC
>.|TRBJ1-1|.|TRBV11-2
CASSIRRSTEAFF
TGTGCCAGCAGCATCAGACGCAGCACTGAAGCTTTCTTT
>.|TRBJ1-2|.|TRBV10-3
CATYSILYGYTF
TGTGCCACATACAGCATCCTATATGGCTACACCTTC
>.|TRBJ2-7|.|TRBV7-8
CASSLVTYEQYF
TGTGCCAGCAGCTTAGTAACTTACGAGCAGTACTTC
>.|TRBJ2-7|.|TRBV2
CASSELLTTYEQYF
TGTGCCAGCAGTGAGTTGCTGACTACCTACGAGCAGTACTTC
>TRBD1|TRBJ1-2|.|TRBV5-1
CASSTGTGIYGYTF
TGCGCCAGCAGCACAGGGACAGGGATCTATGGCTACACCTTC
>.|TRBJ2-7|few|TRBV6-6
CASSKRTLPYEQYF
TGTGCCAGCAGTAAGAGGACACTTCCCTACGAGCAGTACTTC
>TRBD2|TRBJ2-3|.|TRBV4-1
CASKQRGVTDTQYF
TGCGCCAGCAAACAGCGGGGGGTCACAGATACGCAGTATTTT
>.|TRBJ2-1|few|TRBV19
CASSINNEQFF
TGTGCCAGTAGTATCAACAATGAGCAGTTCTTC
>TRBD1|TRBJ1-1|.|TRBV12-5
CASGLVLSPQGPNTEAFF
TGTGCTAGTGGTTTGGTACTCAGCCCACAGGGGCCGAACACTGAAGCTTTCTTT
>TRBD2|TRBJ2-3|.|TRBV9
CASSVGDSGDTQYF
TGTGCCAGCAGCGTAGGAGATAGCGGGGATACGCAGTATTTT
>TRBD2|TRBJ2-3|.|TRBV5-6
CASSWGGGPTDTQYF
TGTGCCAGCAGCTGGGGGGGAGGACCCACAGATACGCAGTATTTT
>.|TRBJ1-4|few|TRBV19
CASSIDQVEEKLFF
TGTGCCAGTAGTATAGATCAGGTGGAGGAAAAACTGTTTTTT
>.|TRBJ2-1|.|TRBV18
CASSPPQGSTYNEQFF
TGTGCCAGCTCACCACCCCAGGGGAGTACCTACAATGAGCAGTTCTTC
>.|TRBJ2-1|.|TRBV4-1
CASSQTRIRGLYEQFF
TGCGCCAGCAGCCAAACGCGGATCCGGGGGCTATATGAGCAGTTCTTC
>TRBD2|TRBJ2-3|.|TRBV7-9
CATAGGHGTDTQYF
TGTGCCACCGCGGGGGGACATGGAACAGATACGCAGTATTTT
>.|TRBJ1-1|.|TRBV7-2
CASSFLTLLNTEAFF
TGTGCCAGCAGCTTTCTGACCCTTTTGAACACTGAAGCTTTCTTT
>TRBD1|TRBJ2-5|.|TRBV6-6
CASSYSDRQETQYF
TGTGCCAGCAGTTACTCGGACAGGCAAGAGACCCAGTACTTC
>TRBD1|TRBJ2-7|.|TRBV5-4
CASSSGQGEWQYF
TGTGCCAGCAGCTCAGGACAGGGGGAATGGCAGTACTTC
>.|TRBJ1-1|.|TRBV19
CASSIPWGGNTEAFF
TGTGCCAGTAGTATCCCCTGGGGAGGAAACACTGAAGCTTTCTTT
>TRBD2|TRBJ2-3|.|TRBV27
CASSPNTRASGGTTTDTQYF
TGTGCCAGCAGTCCAAATACAAGGGCGAGCGGGGGGACCACAACAGATACGCAGTATTTT
>.|TRBJ1-4|.|TRBV11-2
CASSLGNRREVGFF
TGTGCCAGCAGCTTAGGGAATCGTCGCGAAGTAGGGTTTTTT
>.|TRBJ2-7|.|TRBV6-1
CASNLRSEQYF
TGTGCCAGCAACCTTAGGAGCGAGCAGTACTTC
>.|TRBJ1-2|.|TRBV5-1
CASSFGSPYGYTF
TGCGCCAGCAGCTTCGGCAGCCCCTATGGCTACACCTTC
>.|TRBJ2-5|.|TRBV27
CASSFGIEETQYF
TGTGCCAGCAGTTTCGGGATCGAGGAGACCCAGTACTTC
>.|TRBJ1-5|.|TRBV13
CASSLTRNQPQHF
TGTGCCAGCAGCCTAACCCGCAATCAGCCCCAGCATTTT
>TRBD2|TRBJ2-7|few|TRBV10-1
CASSWSGDHEQYF
TGCGCCAGCAGCTGGAGCGGGGACCACGAGCAGTACTTC
>TRBD2|TRBJ2-4|.|TRBV7-6
CASSVGTRGTLSDIAKNIQYF
TGTGCCAGCAGCGTCGGGACTAGGGGAACCTTATCCGACATAGCCAAAAACATTCAGTACTTC
>.|TRBJ1-6|.|TRBV9
CASSGGGMSPLHF
TGTGCCAGCAGCGGGGGCGGAATGTCACCCCTCCACTTT
>TRBD1|TRBJ1-1|once|TRBV10-2
CASTYAPGQGNTEAFF
TGCGCCAGCACTTACGCACCGGGACAGGGGAACACTGAAGCTTTCTTT
>.|TRBJ1-2|.|TRBV29-1
CSVLDGGYTF
TGCAGCGTGTTAGACGGAGGCTACACCTTC
>TRBD1|TRBJ2-7|.|TRBV18
CASSPGQGEVEQYF
TGTGCCAGCTCACCGGGACAGGGTGAAGTCGAGCAGTACTTC
>.|TRBJ1-1|.|TRBV4-2
CASSHVGSAEAFF
TGTGCCAGCAGCCACGTGGGAAGTGCTGAAGCTTTCTTT
>.|TRBJ1-1|once|TRBV5-4
CASSLAGANTEAFF
TGTGCCAGCAGCTTGGCCGGAGCAAACACTGAAGCTTTCTTT
>.|TRBJ2-7|.|TRBV27
CASSLWAGPMPYEQYF
TGTGCCAGCAGTTTATGGGCTGGCCCCATGCCCTACGAGCAGTACTTC
>.|TRBJ2-7|.|TRBV2
CASTGDGDYEQYF
TGTGCCAGCACCGGTGACGGAGACTACGAGCAGTACTTC
>TRBD2|TRBJ2-3|.|TRBV29-1
CSVEDPTSVPLAQYF
TGCAGCGTTGAAGACCCGACTAGCGTCCCTTTGGCGCAGTATTTT
>.|TRBJ2-3|.|TRBV29-1
CSAGQGADTQYF
TGCAGCGCGGGCCAGGGTGCAGATACGCAGTATTTT